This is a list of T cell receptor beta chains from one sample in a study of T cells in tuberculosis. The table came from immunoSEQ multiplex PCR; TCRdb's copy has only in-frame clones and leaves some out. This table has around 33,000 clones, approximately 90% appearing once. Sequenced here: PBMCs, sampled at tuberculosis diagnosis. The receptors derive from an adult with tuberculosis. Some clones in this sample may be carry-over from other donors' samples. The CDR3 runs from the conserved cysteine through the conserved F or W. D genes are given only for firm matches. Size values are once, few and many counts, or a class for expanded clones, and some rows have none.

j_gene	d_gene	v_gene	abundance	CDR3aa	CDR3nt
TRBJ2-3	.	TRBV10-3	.	CAISGRVGTDTQYF	TGTGCCATCAGTGGCCGGGTTGGCACAGATACGCAGTATTTT
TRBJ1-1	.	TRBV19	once	CASSISPLGGFMETEAFF	TGTGCCAGTAGTATATCCCCCTTGGGGGGTTTTATGGAAACTGAAGCTTTCTTT
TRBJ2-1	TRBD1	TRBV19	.	CASSIGRQGGGYNEQFF	TGTGCCAGTAGTATAGGGCGACAGGGGGGCGGCTACAATGAGCAGTTCTTC
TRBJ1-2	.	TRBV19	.	CASSIGQGGYGYTF	TGTGCCAGTAGTATAGGTCAGGGTGGCTATGGCTACACCTTC
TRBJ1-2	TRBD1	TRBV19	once	CASSTDRVYGYTF	TGTGCCAGTAGTACCGACAGGGTCTATGGCTACACCTTC
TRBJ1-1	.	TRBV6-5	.	CASSPLPNTEAFF	TGTGCCAGCAGTCCCCTCCCGAACACTGAAGCTTTCTTT
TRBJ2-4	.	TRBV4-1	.	CASSLQTGTGSIQYF	TGCGCCAGCAGCTTGCAGACGGGAACCGGATCCATTCAGTACTTC
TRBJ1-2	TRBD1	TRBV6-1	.	CASSGVDRGLNYGYTF	TGTGCCAGCAGTGGAGTAGACAGGGGGCTTAACTATGGCTACACCTTC
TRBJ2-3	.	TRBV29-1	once	CSVRLITDTQYF	TGCAGCGTTAGACTGATCACAGATACGCAGTATTTT
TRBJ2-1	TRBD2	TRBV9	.	CASSVVGSGGPSGNEQFF	TGTGCCAGCAGCGTAGTGGGTAGCGGGGGCCCCAGTGGGAATGAGCAGTTCTTC
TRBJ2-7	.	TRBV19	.	CASSIGDRSNEQYF	TGTGCCAGTAGTATAGGAGACAGGTCCAATGAGCAGTACTTC